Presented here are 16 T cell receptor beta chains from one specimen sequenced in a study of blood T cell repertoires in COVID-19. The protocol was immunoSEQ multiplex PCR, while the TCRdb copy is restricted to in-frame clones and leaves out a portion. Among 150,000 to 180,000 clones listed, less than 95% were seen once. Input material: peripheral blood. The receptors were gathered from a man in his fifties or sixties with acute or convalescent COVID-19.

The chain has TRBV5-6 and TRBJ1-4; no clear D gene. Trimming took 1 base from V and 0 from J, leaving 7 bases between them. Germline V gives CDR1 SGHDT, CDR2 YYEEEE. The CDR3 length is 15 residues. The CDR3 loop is CASSLFGATNEKLFF. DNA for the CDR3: TGTGCCAGCAGCTTGTTCGGAGCAACTAATGAAAAACTGTTTTTT. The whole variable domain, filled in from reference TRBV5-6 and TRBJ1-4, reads DAGVTQSPTHLIKTRGQQVTLRCSPKSGHDTVSWYQQALGQGPQFIFQYYEEEERQRGNFPDRFSGHQFPNYSSELNVNALLLGDSALYLCASSLFGATNEKLFFGSGTQLSVL.

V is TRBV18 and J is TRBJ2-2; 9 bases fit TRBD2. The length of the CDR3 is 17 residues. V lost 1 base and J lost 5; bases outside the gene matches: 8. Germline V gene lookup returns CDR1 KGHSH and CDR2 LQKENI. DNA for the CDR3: TGTGCCAGCTCACCACTACAGGGACTAGCTGGAACCGGGGAGCTGTTTTTT. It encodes CASSPLQGLAGTGELFF. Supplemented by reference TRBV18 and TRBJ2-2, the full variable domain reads NAGVMQNPRHLVRRRGQEARLRCSPMKGHSHVYWYRQLPEEGLKFMVYLQKENIIDESGMPKERFSAEFPKEGPSILRIQQVVRGDSAAYFCASSPLQGLAGTGELFFGEGSRLTVL.

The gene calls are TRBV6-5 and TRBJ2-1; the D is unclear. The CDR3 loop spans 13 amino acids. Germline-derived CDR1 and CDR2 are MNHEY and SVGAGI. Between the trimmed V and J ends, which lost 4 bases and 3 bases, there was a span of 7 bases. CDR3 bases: TGTGCCAGCAGTTCCGAGTACTACAATGAGCAGTTCTTC. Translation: CASSSEYYNEQFF.

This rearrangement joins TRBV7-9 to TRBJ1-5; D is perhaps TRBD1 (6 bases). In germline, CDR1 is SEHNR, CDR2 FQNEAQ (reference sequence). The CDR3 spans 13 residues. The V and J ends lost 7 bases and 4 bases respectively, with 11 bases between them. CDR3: CASTEGGNQPQHF. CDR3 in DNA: TGTGCCAGCACCGAGGGGGGGAATCAGCCCCAGCATTTT.

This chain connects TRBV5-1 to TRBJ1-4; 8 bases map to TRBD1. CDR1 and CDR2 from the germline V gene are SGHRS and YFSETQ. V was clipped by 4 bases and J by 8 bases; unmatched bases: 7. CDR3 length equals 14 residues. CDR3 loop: CASSNGQGEEKLFF. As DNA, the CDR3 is TGCGCCAGCAGCAACGGACAGGGAGAAGAAAAACTGTTTTTT. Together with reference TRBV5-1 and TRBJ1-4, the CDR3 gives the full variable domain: KAGVTQTPRYLIKTRGQQVTLSCSPISGHRSVSWYQQTPGQGLQFLFEYFSETQRNKGNFPGRFSGRQFSNSRSEMNVSTLELGDSALYLCASSNGQGEEKLFFGSGTQLSVL.

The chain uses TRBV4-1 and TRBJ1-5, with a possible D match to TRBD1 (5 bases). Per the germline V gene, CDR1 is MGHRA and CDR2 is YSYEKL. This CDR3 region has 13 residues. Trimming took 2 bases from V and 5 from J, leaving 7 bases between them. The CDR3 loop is CASSQTQDQPQHF. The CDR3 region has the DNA TGCGCCAGCAGCCAAACACAGGATCAGCCCCAGCATTTT.

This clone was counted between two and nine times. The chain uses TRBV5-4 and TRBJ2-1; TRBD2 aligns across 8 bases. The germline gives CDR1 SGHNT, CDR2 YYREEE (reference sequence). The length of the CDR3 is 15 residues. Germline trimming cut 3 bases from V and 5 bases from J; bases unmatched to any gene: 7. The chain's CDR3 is CASSSLGTRHNEQFF. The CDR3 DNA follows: TGTGCCAGCAGCTCCCTAGGGACTAGACACAATGAGCAGTTCTTC.

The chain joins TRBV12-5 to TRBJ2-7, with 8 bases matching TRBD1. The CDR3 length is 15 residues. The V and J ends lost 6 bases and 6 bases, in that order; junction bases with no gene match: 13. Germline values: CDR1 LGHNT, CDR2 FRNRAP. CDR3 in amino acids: CASGPTGGGCREQYV. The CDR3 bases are TGTGCTAGTGGACCTACAGGGGGAGGCTGTCGCGAGCAGTACGTC.

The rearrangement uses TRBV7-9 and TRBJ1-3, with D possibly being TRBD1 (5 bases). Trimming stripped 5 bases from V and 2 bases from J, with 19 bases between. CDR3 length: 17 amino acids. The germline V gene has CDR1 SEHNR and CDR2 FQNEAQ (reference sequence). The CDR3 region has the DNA TGTGCCAGCAGCCTCCCGGTGACACACAGGCCTGGAAACACCATATATTTT. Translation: CASSLPVTHRPGNTIYF.

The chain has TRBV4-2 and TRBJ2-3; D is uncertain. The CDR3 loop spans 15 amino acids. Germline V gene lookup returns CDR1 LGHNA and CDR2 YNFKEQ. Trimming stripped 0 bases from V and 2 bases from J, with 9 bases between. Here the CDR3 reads CASSQEARNTDTQYF. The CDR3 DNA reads TGTGCCAGCAGCCAAGAGGCGCGGAACACAGATACGCAGTATTTT.

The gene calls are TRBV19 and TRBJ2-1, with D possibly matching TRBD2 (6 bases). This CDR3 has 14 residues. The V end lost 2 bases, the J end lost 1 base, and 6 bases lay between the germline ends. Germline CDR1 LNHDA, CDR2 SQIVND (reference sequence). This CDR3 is CASSIRESYNEQFF. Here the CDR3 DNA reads TGTGCCAGTAGTATACGGGAGTCCTACAATGAGCAGTTCTTC.

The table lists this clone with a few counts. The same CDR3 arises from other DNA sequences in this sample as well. The CDR3 region is CASSPGQGSYNEQFF. CDR3 sequence (DNA): TGCGCCAGCAGCCCCGGACAGGGTTCCTACAATGAGCAGTTCTTC. This rearrangement joins TRBV5-1 to TRBJ2-1; TRBD1 agrees at 8 bases. The CDR3 sequence is 15 residues long. Germline trimming cut 4 bases from V and 1 base from J; bases unmatched to any gene: 4. Germline lookup yields CDR1 SGHRS and CDR2 YFSETQ.

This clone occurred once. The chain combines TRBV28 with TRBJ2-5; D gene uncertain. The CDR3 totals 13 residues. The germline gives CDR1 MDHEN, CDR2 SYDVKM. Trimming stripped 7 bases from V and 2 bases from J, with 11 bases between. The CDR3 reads CASTIPGQETQYF. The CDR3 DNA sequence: TGTGCCAGCACCATTCCAGGACAAGAGACCCAGTACTTC.

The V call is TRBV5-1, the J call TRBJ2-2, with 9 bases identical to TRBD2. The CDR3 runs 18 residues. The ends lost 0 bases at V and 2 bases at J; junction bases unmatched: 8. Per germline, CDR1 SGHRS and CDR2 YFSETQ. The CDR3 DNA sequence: TGCGCCAGCAGCTTGGGCGTAGCGGGAGTCTCTAACACCGGGGAGCTGTTTTTT. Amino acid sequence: CASSLGVAGVSNTGELFF.

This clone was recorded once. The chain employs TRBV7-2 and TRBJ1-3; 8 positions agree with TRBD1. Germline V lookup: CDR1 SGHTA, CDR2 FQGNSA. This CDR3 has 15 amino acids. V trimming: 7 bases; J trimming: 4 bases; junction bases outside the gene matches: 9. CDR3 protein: CASTGQGLAGNTIYF. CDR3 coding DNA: TGTGCCAGCACAGGACAGGGATTAGCAGGAAACACCATATATTTT.

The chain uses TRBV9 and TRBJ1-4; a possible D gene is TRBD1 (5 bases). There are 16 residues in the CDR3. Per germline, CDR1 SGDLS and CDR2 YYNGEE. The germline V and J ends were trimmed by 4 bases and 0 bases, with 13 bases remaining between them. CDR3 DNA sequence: TGTGCCAGCAGCCCTCGGGACTTTGCAACTAATGAAAAACTGTTTTTT. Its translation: CASSPRDFATNEKLFF.